The 6 T cell receptor beta chains below were found in one sample sequenced in a study of blood T cell repertoires in COVID-19. This table comes from immunoSEQ multiplex PCR, and its TCRdb copy is limited to in-frame clones, with some not included. Among under 200,000 clones listed, approximately 87% were seen once. The sample comprised PBMCs or T cells enriched from blood (not recorded which). The receptors come from a woman in her forties or fifties who had recovered from COVID-19.

The chain combines TRBV19 with TRBJ2-1; D is undetermined. Germline V gene sequence: CDR1 LNHDA, CDR2 SQIVND (reference sequence). This CDR3 contains 16 residues. The V end lost 5 bases, the J end lost 0 bases, and 14 bases lay between the germline ends. The CDR3 DNA sequence: TGTGCCAGTAGTCCCGAGATCCTGAGCTCCTACAATGAGCAGTTCTTC. It specifies CASSPEILSSYNEQFF. Drawing the rest from reference TRBV19 and TRBJ2-1, the complete variable domain is DGGITQSPKYLFRKEGQNVTLSCEQNLNHDAMYWYRQDPGQGLRLIYYSQIVNDFQKGDIAEGYSVSREKKESFPLTVTSAQKNPTAFYLCASSPEILSSYNEQFFGPGTRLTVL.

This clone came up a few times. The chain is built from TRBV5-1 and TRBJ1-6; 7 positions agree with TRBD1. There are 16 residues in the CDR3. V was clipped by 4 bases and J by 4 bases; unmatched bases: 8. Germline lookup yields CDR1 SGHRS and CDR2 YFSETQ. Here the CDR3 reads CASSTNSGQYNSPLHF. The CDR3 coding sequence is TGCGCCAGCAGCACAAATTCGGGACAGTATAATTCACCCCTCCACTTT.

A few counts support this clone. The V call is TRBV6-2 or TRBV6-3, the J call TRBJ1-2; D gene ambiguous. Deletions cut 2 bases from V and 4 bases from J, with 11 bases between. The CDR3 has 14 amino acids. Germline CDR1 and CDR2: MNHEY and SVGEGT. This CDR3 reads CASSYRLTVYGYTF. CDR3 DNA sequence: TGTGCCAGCAGTTACCGACTGACGGTCTATGGCTACACCTTC.

This chain uses TRBV5-4 with TRBJ2-3; possible D gene TRBD2, 7 bases. The ends were cut back, 2 bases at V and 5 bases at J, with 15 bases in the middle. The CDR3 is 15 residues long. In germline, CDR1 is SGHNT, CDR2 YYREEE (reference sequence). The CDR3 spells CASSFGGGKEDTQYF. CDR3 sequence (DNA): TGTGCCAGCAGCTTTGGGGGGGGCAAGGAAGATACGCAGTATTTT.

The chain combines TRBV7-9 with TRBJ2-3, with TRBD2 identical over 16 bases. Unmatched junction bases numbered 8, after V lost 5 bases and J lost 0 bases. Germline V gene data show CDR1 as SEHNR and CDR2 as FQNEAQ (reference sequence). The CDR3 has 19 amino acids. CDR3 DNA: TGTGCCAGCAGCCTGGGACTAGCGGGGGGGGACTTGAGCACAGATACGCAGTATTTT. It translates to CASSLGLAGGDLSTDTQYF. Combining the CDR3 with reference TRBV7-9 and TRBJ2-3 gives the whole variable domain DTGVSQNPRHKITKRGQNVTFRCDPISEHNRLYWYRQTLGQGPEFLTYFQNEAQLEKSRLLSDRFSAERPKGSFSTLEIQRTEQGDSAMYLCASSLGLAGGDLSTDTQYFGPGTRLTVL.

The V and J genes are TRBV5-6 and TRBJ2-7, with 8 bases matching TRBD1. Germline V CDR1 and CDR2: SGHDT, YYEEEE. Losses at the gene ends were 4 bases for V and 7 bases for J; bases not matched to a gene: 10. The CDR3 is made up of 14 amino acids. The CDR3 loop reads CASSTDRGSREQYV. CDR3 bases: TGTGCCAGCAGCACCGACAGGGGTTCTCGGGAGCAGTACGTC.